These T cell receptor beta chains were read from a single sample in a study of identical twins. Via MiXCR, TCRdb re-called the 5' RACE reads, giving one row per CDR3 protein. The table lists fewer than 250,000 distinct CDR3 sequences, more than 15% of them singletons. These data were also filed under a second study, of T cells expressing NK-cell markers.

The sample consisted of CD8+ T cells sorted from blood. The source of these receptors is a woman aged 18-30 years in good health. CDR3s include the opening cysteine and the closing phenylalanine or tryptophan. Fields, in order: V gene, clone size, D gene, J gene, CDR3 protein, CDR3 DNA. A D gene is named only where the DNA matches it firmly. Only some rows state a clone size, as once, few, many or a class for expanded clones.

v_call: TRBV12-3/TRBV12-4; clone_size: few; d_call: -; j_call: TRBJ2-7; cdr3_aa: CASSLVGTHRLREQYF; cdr3_nt: TGTGCCAGCAGTTTAGTGGGCACTCACAGGTTGAGGGAGCAGTACTTC
v_call: TRBV5-1; clone_size: -; d_call: -; j_call: TRBJ2-7; cdr3_aa: CASSLSGDFYEQYF; cdr3_nt: TGCGCCAGCAGCTTATCCGGGGACTTCTACGAGCAGTACTTC
v_call: TRBV9; clone_size: -; d_call: TRBD2; j_call: TRBJ2-7; cdr3_aa: CASSVGGRADEQYF; cdr3_nt: TGTGCCAGCAGCGTAGGCGGGAGGGCCGACGAGCAGTACTTC
v_call: TRBV5-1; clone_size: few; d_call: TRBD1; j_call: TRBJ2-5; cdr3_aa: CASSVPDRGNQETQYF; cdr3_nt: TGCGCCAGCAGCGTCCCGGACAGGGGGAACCAAGAGACCCAGTACTTC
v_call: TRBV16; clone_size: -; d_call: -; j_call: TRBJ2-1; cdr3_aa: CASGGSDNEQFF; cdr3_nt: TGTGCCAGCGGTGGGTCAGACAATGAGCAGTTCTTC
v_call: TRBV30; clone_size: -; d_call: -; j_call: TRBJ2-4; cdr3_aa: CAWTGETKNIQYF; cdr3_nt: TGTGCCTGGACAGGGGAAACCAAAAACATTCAGTACTTC
v_call: TRBV6-4; clone_size: many; d_call: TRBD2; j_call: TRBJ2-1; cdr3_aa: CASSDRGGVF; cdr3_nt: TGTGCCAGCAGTGACCGGGGAGGGGTCTTC
v_call: TRBV5-1; clone_size: -; d_call: -; j_call: TRBJ2-3; cdr3_aa: CASSTTMRYPTDTQYF; cdr3_nt: TGCGCCAGCAGCACCACGATGCGGTACCCCACAGATACGCAGTATTTT
v_call: TRBV27; clone_size: -; d_call: TRBD1; j_call: TRBJ2-3; cdr3_aa: CASSLSTGGITDTQYF; cdr3_nt: TGTGCCAGCAGTTTATCAACAGGGGGCATCACAGATACGCAGTATTTT
v_call: TRBV18; clone_size: few; d_call: -; j_call: TRBJ2-2; cdr3_aa: CASSPPGDGLGTGELFF; cdr3_nt: TGTGCCAGCTCACCACCGGGGGACGGACTGGGCACCGGGGAGCTGTTTTTT
v_call: TRBV29-1; clone_size: -; d_call: TRBD1; j_call: TRBJ1-2; cdr3_aa: CSVEEDRVGGYTF; cdr3_nt: TGCAGCGTTGAAGAGGACAGGGTCGGTGGCTACACCTTC
v_call: TRBV7-8; clone_size: many; d_call: -; j_call: TRBJ2-7; cdr3_aa: CASSHQGPPYEQYF; cdr3_nt: TGTGCCAGCAGCCACCAGGGACCCCCCTACGAGCAGTACTTC
v_call: TRBV25-1; clone_size: -; d_call: -; j_call: TRBJ2-1; cdr3_aa: CASSEIHNEQFF; cdr3_nt: TGTGCCAGCAGTGAAATCCACAATGAGCAGTTCTTC
v_call: TRBV12-3/TRBV12-4; clone_size: -; d_call: TRBD2; j_call: TRBJ2-7; cdr3_aa: CASSPPSGGPPYEQYF; cdr3_nt: TGTGCCAGCAGCCCACCTTCGGGAGGGCCCCCCTACGAGCAGTACTTC
v_call: TRBV27; clone_size: -; d_call: -; j_call: TRBJ2-1; cdr3_aa: CASSPDWHYNEQFF; cdr3_nt: TGTGCCAGCAGTCCGGACTGGCACTACAATGAGCAGTTCTTC
v_call: TRBV25-1; clone_size: -; d_call: TRBD2; j_call: TRBJ2-3; cdr3_aa: CASSVIAGGGTDTQYF; cdr3_nt: TGTGCCAGCAGTGTGATAGCGGGAGGGGGCACAGATACGCAGTATTTT
v_call: TRBV3-1; clone_size: few; d_call: TRBD1; j_call: TRBJ1-1; cdr3_aa: CASSGQGEAFF; cdr3_nt: TGTGCCAGCAGTGGACAGGGAGAAGCTTTCTTT
v_call: TRBV7-2; clone_size: -; d_call: -; j_call: TRBJ2-7; cdr3_aa: CASSWDGGHLEQYF; cdr3_nt: TGTGCCAGCAGCTGGGACGGTGGACATCTCGAGCAGTACTTC
v_call: TRBV9; clone_size: -; d_call: -; j_call: TRBJ1-1; cdr3_aa: CASSPWAGNTEAFF; cdr3_nt: TGTGCCAGCAGCCCCTGGGCGGGGAACACTGAAGCTTTCTTT
v_call: TRBV3-1; clone_size: few; d_call: -; j_call: TRBJ2-7; cdr3_aa: CASSPRTVSYEQYF; cdr3_nt: TGTGCCAGCAGCCCGCGGACAGTCTCCTACGAGCAGTACTTC
v_call: TRBV18; clone_size: -; d_call: -; j_call: TRBJ2-7; cdr3_aa: CASSHPGPNYEQYF; cdr3_nt: TGTGCCAGCTCACACCCGGGACCGAATTACGAGCAGTACTTC
v_call: TRBV5-1; clone_size: -; d_call: -; j_call: TRBJ2-2; cdr3_aa: CASSLGSYTGELFF; cdr3_nt: TGCGCCAGCAGCTTGGGAAGTTACACCGGGGAGCTGTTTTTT
v_call: TRBV5-1; clone_size: few; d_call: -; j_call: TRBJ2-7; cdr3_aa: CASSGTDTTYEQYF; cdr3_nt: TGCGCCAGCAGCGGAACCGACACAACCTACGAGCAGTACTTC
v_call: TRBV10-3; clone_size: -; d_call: -; j_call: TRBJ2-7; cdr3_aa: CAIGDGTYEQYF; cdr3_nt: TGTGCCATCGGAGACGGAACCTACGAGCAGTACTTC
v_call: TRBV7-2; clone_size: -; d_call: -; j_call: TRBJ2-7; cdr3_aa: CASSPDNYFVNEQYF; cdr3_nt: TGTGCCAGCAGCCCGGACAACTACTTTGTCAACGAGCAGTACTTC
v_call: TRBV7-9; clone_size: -; d_call: -; j_call: TRBJ2-1; cdr3_aa: CASSFDSTHYNEQFF; cdr3_nt: TGTGCCAGCAGCTTCGACTCGACCCACTACAATGAGCAGTTCTTC
v_call: TRBV10-2; clone_size: -; d_call: -; j_call: TRBJ2-1; cdr3_aa: CASSDPLTENEQFF; cdr3_nt: TGCGCCAGCAGTGATCCCTTGACGGAGAATGAGCAGTTCTTC